Sequencing of this T cell receptor (beta chain) was carried out in a study of blood T cells in healthy people across ages. Worth noting for this clonotype: Its target is unknown.

A second PCR of 7 to 11 cycles used a sample-barcoded 5' primer and a J-beta primer mix. All samples yielded 3 million or more CDR3-containing paired-end reads. TCRdb redid the calling of the 5' RACE reads with MiXCR, one entry per CDR3 protein. The table has over a million distinct CDR3 sequences, more than 35% seen once. The V gene end was trimmed by 3 bases and the J gene end by 4 bases; junction bases not matched to a gene: 4. Germline assignment: CDR1 SGDLS and CDR2 YYNGEE. The CDR3 contains 15 residues. Total RNA was extracted at no less than 6 micrograms per sample. Study-level results: Diversity figures based on one million T cells were deemed too low. PBMCs were not sorted, which prevented a conclusive comparison of naive versus antigen-experienced cells.

The specimen was blood. The source of this sequence is a woman aged 55 to 70 in good health. This rearrangement joins TRBV9 to TRBJ2-6, with 7 nucleotides matching TRBD1. Written as DNA, the CDR3 is TGTGCCAGCAGCGAGGGGGCTTCGGGGGCCAACGTCCTGACTTTC. Encoded protein: CASSEGASGANVLTF.